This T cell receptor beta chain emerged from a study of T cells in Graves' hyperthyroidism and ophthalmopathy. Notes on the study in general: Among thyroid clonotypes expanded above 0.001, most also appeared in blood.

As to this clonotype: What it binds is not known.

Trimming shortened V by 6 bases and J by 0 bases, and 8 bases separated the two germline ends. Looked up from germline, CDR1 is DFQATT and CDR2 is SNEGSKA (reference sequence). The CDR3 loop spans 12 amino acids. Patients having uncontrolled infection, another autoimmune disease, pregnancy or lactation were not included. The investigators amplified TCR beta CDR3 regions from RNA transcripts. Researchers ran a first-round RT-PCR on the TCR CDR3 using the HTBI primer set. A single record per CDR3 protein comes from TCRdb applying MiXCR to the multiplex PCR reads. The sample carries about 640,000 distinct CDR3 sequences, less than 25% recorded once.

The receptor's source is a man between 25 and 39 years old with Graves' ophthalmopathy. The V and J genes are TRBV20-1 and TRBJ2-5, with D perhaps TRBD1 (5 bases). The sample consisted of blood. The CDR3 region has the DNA TGCAGTGCAGGGGCCGACCAAGAGACCCAGTACTTC. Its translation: CSAGADQETQYF.